The 9 T cell receptor beta chains presented below share a single source sample, sequenced in a study of OX40 agonist ivuxolimab in advanced cancers. The protocol used for the library was the immunoSEQ multiplex PCR assay. This is the immuneACCESS table as TCRdb keeps it, with only in-frame sequences that have V and J called. A part of the clones is gone; compared with another copy, unresolved V genes explain less than half, and the rest is unexplained. The table for this sample lists about 54,000 clones; roughly nine tenths of them were counted only once. Roughly 13% of the sample comes from the top ten. Here the sequenced sample was CD4+ or CD8+ T cells sorted from blood, taken in a trial of the OX40 agonist ivuxolimab. These receptors all stem from an adult with an advanced solid tumor such as melanoma, head and neck, liver or kidney cancer.

V and J are TRBV5-1 and TRBJ2-5; the D is unclear. Between the trimmed V and J ends, which lost 4 bases and 2 bases, there was a span of 3 bases. The CDR3 consists of 11 residues. Germline CDR1 SGHRS, CDR2 YFSETQ. The CDR3 DNA is TGCGCCAGCAGCGCGCAAGAGACCCAGTACTTC. Translated: CASSAQETQYF.

V usage is TRBV29-1 and J usage is TRBJ2-3; TRBD2 agrees at 7 bases. The CDR3 loop spans 18 amino acids. Germline V gene lookup returns CDR1 SQVTM and CDR2 ANQGSEA. Trimming took 1 base from V and 3 from J; bases not matched to a gene: 16. This CDR3 is CSVEGGPQRDGGTDTQYF. The CDR3 DNA follows: TGCAGCGTTGAAGGGGGTCCCCAGCGGGATGGTGGTACAGATACGCAGTATTTT.

This chain connects TRBV27 to TRBJ2-3, with D possibly being TRBD2 (7 bases). CDR3 length equals 15 residues. V shed 6 bases and J shed 5 bases, with 18 bases lying between them. Germline assignment: CDR1 MNHEY and CDR2 SMNVEV (reference sequence). CDR3 region: CASRGWRGRLDTQYF. The CDR3 DNA follows: TGTGCCAGCAGGGGTTGGCGGGGGCGCCTAGATACGCAGTATTTT.

This chain joins TRBV7-2 and TRBJ2-7, with 7 bases fitting TRBD1. The length of the CDR3 is 14 residues. V was clipped by 5 bases and J by 2 bases; unmatched bases: 6. Per the germline V gene, CDR1 is SGHTA and CDR2 is FQGNSA. Written as DNA, the CDR3 is TGTGCCAGCAGCGCCCGACAGGGCCCCTACGAGCAGTACTTC. Its translation: CASSARQGPYEQYF.

The chain employs TRBV19 and TRBJ1-2; D is undetermined. CDR3 length: 13 amino acids. The V end lost 3 bases, the J end lost 6 bases, and 11 bases lay between the germline ends. CDR1 LNHDA and CDR2 SQIVND come from the germline V gene (reference sequence). The CDR3 here is CASSMRESNGYTF. For the CDR3, the DNA is TGTGCCAGTAGTATGCGGGAATCGAATGGCTACACCTTC.

The rearrangement uses TRBV19 and TRBJ1-5, with D possibly matching TRBD1 (5 bases). Germline CDR1 is LNHDA and CDR2 is SQIVND (reference sequence). Deletions cut 5 bases from V and 4 bases from J, with 9 bases between. The CDR3 contains 13 residues. DNA for the CDR3: TGTGCCAGTAGTTTCAGGGAAAATCAGCCCCAGCATTTT. Residues: CASSFRENQPQHF.

Here the CDR3 DNA reads TGTGCCAGCAGTGAATGGGAGGAGAGCTATGGCTACACCTTC. Its translation is CASSEWEESYGYTF. The chain carries TRBV6-1 and TRBJ1-2, with D unclear. Germline CDR1 reads MNHNS; CDR2 reads SASEGT. The CDR3 is 14 amino acids. Trimming took off 2 bases at V and 4 bases at J, with 11 bases between the two ends.

This chain connects TRBV5-6 to TRBJ1-2; unclear D gene. The CDR3 extends over 14 amino acids. V was clipped by 4 bases and J by 4 bases, with 14 bases between them. The germline gives CDR1 SGHDT, CDR2 YYEEEE. For the CDR3, the DNA is TGTGCCAGCAGCCCCCCCGGGGTCGGCTATGGCTACACCTTC. Its protein product is CASSPPGVGYGYTF.

The chain couples TRBV19 to TRBJ2-3; D call uncertain. V lost 1 base to trimming and J lost 8 bases, with 13 bases between them. Germline loops: CDR1 LNHDA, CDR2 SQIVND (reference sequence). This CDR3 has 14 amino acids. Here the CDR3 reads CASSIGSTMGTQYF. Here the CDR3 DNA reads TGTGCCAGTAGTATAGGAAGTACTATGGGTACGCAGTATTTT. The full variable domain, in which reference TRBV19 and TRBJ2-3 provide the parts outside the CDR3, is DGGITQSPKYLFRKEGQNVTLSCEQNLNHDAMYWYRQDPGQGLRLIYYSQIVNDFQKGDIAEGYSVSREKKESFPLTVTSAQKNPTAFYLCASSIGSTMGTQYFGPGTRLTVL.